This TCR beta chain was observed in a study of T cell changes during pregnancy in multiple sclerosis. CDR1 is MRHNA and CDR2 is SNTAGT in the germline V gene. This CDR3 has 14 amino acids. Between the trimmed V and J ends, which lost 2 bases and 0 bases, there was a span of 5 bases. Libraries were prepared by immunoSEQ multiplex PCR; TCRdb keeps only in-frame clonotypes and omits some of them. The sample includes around 70,000 clones, over 85% of them seen just once. The source is a female donor in good health, enrolled as a control in a pregnancy study. The specimen comprised peripheral blood, sampled after pregnancy. The chain employs TRBV6-4 and TRBJ1-5; unclear D gene. CDR3 coding DNA: TGTGCCAGCAGTGACGCCTATAGCAATCAGCCCCAGCATTTT. Protein sequence: CASSDAYSNQPQHF.